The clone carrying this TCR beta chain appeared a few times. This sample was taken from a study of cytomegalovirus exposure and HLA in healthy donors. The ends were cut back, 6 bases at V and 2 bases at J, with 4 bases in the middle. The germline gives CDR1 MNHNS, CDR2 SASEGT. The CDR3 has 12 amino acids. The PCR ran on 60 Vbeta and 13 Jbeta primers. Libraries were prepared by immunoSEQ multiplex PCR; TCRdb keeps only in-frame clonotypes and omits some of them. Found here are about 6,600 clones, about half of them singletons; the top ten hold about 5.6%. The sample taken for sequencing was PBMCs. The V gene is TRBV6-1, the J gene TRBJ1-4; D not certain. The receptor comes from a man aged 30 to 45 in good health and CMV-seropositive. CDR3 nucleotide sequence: TGTGCCAGCAGGGAGACTAATGAAAAACTGTTTTTT. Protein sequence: CASRETNEKLFF.